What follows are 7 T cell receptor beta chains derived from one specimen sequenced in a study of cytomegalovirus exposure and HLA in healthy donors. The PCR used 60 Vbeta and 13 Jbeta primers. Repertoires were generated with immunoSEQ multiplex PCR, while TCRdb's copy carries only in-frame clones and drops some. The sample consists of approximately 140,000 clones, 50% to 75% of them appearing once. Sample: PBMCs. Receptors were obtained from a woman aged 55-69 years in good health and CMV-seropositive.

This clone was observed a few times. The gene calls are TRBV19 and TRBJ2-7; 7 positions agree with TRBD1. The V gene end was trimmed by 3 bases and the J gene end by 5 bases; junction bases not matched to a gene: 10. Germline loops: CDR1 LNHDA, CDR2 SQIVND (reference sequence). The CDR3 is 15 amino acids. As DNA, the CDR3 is TGTGCCAGTAGTATCCTAGGACAGGCGATCGACGAGCAGTACTTC. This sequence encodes CASSILGQAIDEQYF.

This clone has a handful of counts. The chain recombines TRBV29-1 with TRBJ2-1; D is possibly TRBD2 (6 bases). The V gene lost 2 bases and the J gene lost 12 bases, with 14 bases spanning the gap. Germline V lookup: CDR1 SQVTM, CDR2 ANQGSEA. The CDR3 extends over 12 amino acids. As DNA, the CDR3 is TGCAGCGTTGAAAGGTTCGGGGGTGGGCAGTTCTTC. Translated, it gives CSVERFGGGQFF.

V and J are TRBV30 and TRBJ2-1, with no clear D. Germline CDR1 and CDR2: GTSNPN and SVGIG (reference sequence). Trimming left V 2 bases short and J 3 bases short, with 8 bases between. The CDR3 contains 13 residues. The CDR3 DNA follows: TGTGCCTGGAGTCACGCCGGCTACAATGAGCAGTTCTTC. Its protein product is CAWSHAGYNEQFF.

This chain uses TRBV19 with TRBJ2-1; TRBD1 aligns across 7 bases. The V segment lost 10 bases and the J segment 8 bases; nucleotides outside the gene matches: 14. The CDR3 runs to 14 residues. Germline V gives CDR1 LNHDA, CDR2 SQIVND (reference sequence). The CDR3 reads CATQDRVAGDEQFF. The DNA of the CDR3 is TGTGCCACCCAAGACAGGGTGGCTGGGGATGAGCAGTTCTTC. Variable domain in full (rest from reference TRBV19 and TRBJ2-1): DGGITQSPKYLFRKEGQNVTLSCEQNLNHDAMYWYRQDPGQGLRLIYYSQIVNDFQKGDIAEGYSVSREKKESFPLTVTSAQKNPTAFYLCATQDRVAGDEQFFGPGTRLTVL.

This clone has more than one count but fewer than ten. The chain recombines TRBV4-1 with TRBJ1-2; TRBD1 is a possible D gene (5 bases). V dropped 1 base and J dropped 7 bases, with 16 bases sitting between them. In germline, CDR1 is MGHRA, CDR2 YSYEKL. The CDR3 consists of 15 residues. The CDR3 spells CASSQAQGRSLGYTF. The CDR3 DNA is TGCGCCAGCAGCCAAGCTCAGGGTAGAAGTCTTGGCTACACCTTC.

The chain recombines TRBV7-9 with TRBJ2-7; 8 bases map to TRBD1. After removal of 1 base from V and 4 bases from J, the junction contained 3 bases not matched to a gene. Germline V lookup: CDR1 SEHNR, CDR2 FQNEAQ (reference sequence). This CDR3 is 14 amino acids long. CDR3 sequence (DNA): TGTGCCAGCAGCTTAGACAGGGGGTCTTACGAGCAGTACTTC. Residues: CASSLDRGSYEQYF.

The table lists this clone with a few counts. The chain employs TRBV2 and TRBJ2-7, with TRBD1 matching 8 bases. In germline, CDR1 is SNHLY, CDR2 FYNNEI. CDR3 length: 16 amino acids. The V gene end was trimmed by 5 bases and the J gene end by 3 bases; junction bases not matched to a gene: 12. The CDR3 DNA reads TGTGCCAGCAGTAGTCCGCCGGGACAGGTTTTCTACGAGCAGTACTTC. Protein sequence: CASSSPPGQVFYEQYF.